Below, 30 T cell receptor beta chains from the same sample are listed, as sequenced in a study of response to subunit inactivated influenza vaccine (dated by TCRdb to the late 2010s). Library creation used RT-PCR. Sequencer: Illumina HiSeq 2500. The public reads were reanalyzed by TCRdb: fastp trimming at Q25, MiXCR alignment, in-frame beta chains only. Merged by CDR3 protein, the rows form single entries marked with the most common genes and DNA. This sample gives fewer than 400,000 distinct CDR3 sequences in total; roughly a fifth of them show up just once. The leading ten clones occupy 10% to 13% of the sample. This sample comprised PBMCs from blood, obtained roughly 20 months after vaccination. The receptors shown here come from a man between 50 and 75 years old who received an inactivated influenza vaccine. Donor details come from another sample of the same person, matched by shared clones.

V gene TRBV4-2 combines with J gene TRBJ2-7; D is possibly TRBD1 or TRBD2 (6 bases each). V lost 1 base and J 4 bases, leaving 17 bases between the germline ends. The CDR3 extends over 16 amino acids. CDR1 LGHNA and CDR2 YNFKEQ come from the germline V gene. The CDR3 coding sequence is TGTGCCAGCAGCCAAGTGGGGGGCAGGGTTAATTACGAGCAGTACTTC. This gives the protein CASSQVGGRVNYEQYF.

V is TRBV12-3 or TRBV12-4 and J is TRBJ2-3; 7 bases are a match to TRBD2. CDR3 length equals 15 residues. Trimming cost V 2 bases and J 7 bases; bases outside gene matches: 9. The chain's CDR3 is CASSLTAGSGYTQYF. The CDR3 nucleotides are TGTGCCAGCAGTTTAACAGCGGGGTCGGGATATACGCAGTATTTT.

This clonotype was seen more than once but under ten times. Here the CDR3 reads CASSLGTQRHSNQPQHF. The CDR3 DNA follows: TGTGCCAGCAGTTTGGGGACACAGAGACATAGCAATCAGCCCCAGCATTTT. The rearrangement links TRBV12-3 or TRBV12-4 to TRBJ1-5, with D tentatively TRBD1 (6 bases). The CDR3 is 17 residues long. Trimming took off 3 bases at V and 0 bases at J, with 15 bases between the two ends.

This clonotype was seen more than once but under ten times. The J gene is TRBJ2-5, the V gene TRBV12-3 or TRBV12-4, with TRBD2 matching over 10 bases. The CDR3 length is 15 residues. Trimming at V came to 2 bases and at J to 5 bases, leaving 5 bases not matched to a gene. CDR3 DNA: TGTGCCAGCAGTTTAAGCGGGGGGGCGGTTGAGACCCAGTACTTC. This gives the protein CASSLSGGAVETQYF.

V gene TRBV10-3 combines with J gene TRBJ2-3; perhaps TRBD1 as D (5 bases). Between the trimmed V and J ends, which lost 4 bases and 2 bases, there was a span of 13 bases. This CDR3 is built from 15 residues. Germline CDR1 and CDR2: ENHRY and SYGVKD. CDR3 residues: CAISVKGAHTDTQYF. The CDR3 DNA is TGTGCCATCAGTGTTAAAGGGGCCCACACAGATACGCAGTATTTT.

This sequence joins TRBV15 and TRBJ1-5; D is possibly TRBD1 (5 bases). CDR1 is LNHNV, CDR2 YYDKDF, per germline (reference sequence). The length of the CDR3 is 17 residues. With 5 bases removed from V and 2 bases from J, the gap between germline ends came to 19 bases. CDR3 coding DNA: TGTGCCACCAGCGAGAGGCGGGGGACGGTCGGCAATCAGCCCCAGCATTTT. Protein sequence: CATSERRGTVGNQPQHF.

This clonotype has a handful of counts. The CDR3 spells CATSWAGEGGDTQYF. The CDR3 coding sequence is TGTGCCACCAGTTGGGCGGGGGAAGGAGGAGATACGCAGTATTTT. This chain connects TRBV24-1 to TRBJ2-3; TRBD2 aligns across 7 bases. The trim removed 6 bases at V and 5 bases at J, leaving 10 bases unmatched. The CDR3 runs 15 residues. Looked up from germline, CDR1 is KGHDR and CDR2 is SFDVKD.

The V and J genes are TRBV24-1 and TRBJ2-7; the D gene is possibly TRBD1 (7 bases). The CDR3 sequence is 16 residues long. V lost 4 bases to trimming and J lost 1 base, with 16 bases between them. Germline values: CDR1 KGHDR, CDR2 SFDVKD. For the CDR3, the DNA is TGTGCCACCAGTGAAAACGACAGGGACTTGTCCTACGAGCAGTACTTC. Translation: CATSENDRDLSYEQYF.

The chain employs TRBV12-3 or TRBV12-4 and TRBJ2-5; no clear D. The V gene lost 5 bases and the J gene lost 5 bases, with 15 bases spanning the gap. The CDR3 runs 14 residues. DNA of the CDR3: TGTGCCAGCAGTCAAAATCAACCTCGGGAGACCCAGTACTTC. Amino acids: CASSQNQPRETQYF.

This clonotype was picked up a small number of times. The rearrangement links TRBV7-9 to TRBJ2-7, with 7 nucleotides matching TRBD1. The germline V gene has CDR1 SEHNR and CDR2 FQNEAQ (reference sequence). The CDR3 totals 14 residues. The J segment lost 2 bases and the V segment lost 5 bases, leaving 6 bases of the junction unmatched. Here the CDR3 reads CASSLRQGPYEQYF. The CDR3 nucleotides read TGTGCCAGCAGCCTGCGACAGGGACCCTACGAGCAGTACTTC.

This clonotype has more than one count but fewer than ten. The chain recombines TRBV7-9 with TRBJ2-1; TRBD2 is a possible D gene (6 bases). Germline CDR1 reads SEHNR; CDR2 reads FQNEAQ (reference sequence). The CDR3 has 16 amino acids. V was pared by 5 bases and J by 1 base, with 15 bases between. The CDR3 DNA reads TGTGCCAGCAGCCGCGAGAAGCGGGTATCCTACAATGAGCAGTTCTTC. It yields the protein CASSREKRVSYNEQFF.

This clonotype was detected a few times. J is TRBJ1-3 and V is TRBV7-2; no definite D call. The ends were cut back, 1 base at V and 4 bases at J, with 8 bases in the middle. Per germline, CDR1 SGHTA and CDR2 FQGNSA. CDR3 length equals 14 residues. CDR3 protein: CASSLGAVGNTIYF. CDR3 bases: TGTGCCAGCAGCTTAGGTGCAGTAGGAAACACCATATATTTT.

The V and J genes are TRBV6-2 or TRBV6-3 and TRBJ2-1; 9 bases fit TRBD2. Germline CDR1 and CDR2: MNHEY and SVGEGT. J lost 6 bases, V lost 0 bases, and 12 bases had no gene match. CDR3 length equals 18 residues. As DNA, the CDR3 is TGTGCCAGCAGTTACTCGATTGCGGGAGGGGGTTGGAGCAATGAGCAGTTCTTC. Encoded protein: CASSYSIAGGGWSNEQFF.

This clonotype was seen many times. The chain uses TRBV5-5 and TRBJ2-7; 7 bases match TRBD2. Trimming took 4 bases from V and 2 from J; bases not matched to a gene: 12. The CDR3 length is 16 residues. In germline, CDR1 is SGHKS, CDR2 YYEKEE (reference sequence). CDR3 coding DNA: TGTGCCAGCAGCCCCCCCGGGGGGAGAGGGGCCTACGAGCAGTACTTC. Translated: CASSPPGGRGAYEQYF.

This clonotype has more than one count but fewer than ten. The chain employs TRBV20-1 and TRBJ2-3; D ambiguous. Trimming took off 4 bases at V and 5 bases at J, with 19 bases between the two ends. The CDR3 is made up of 15 amino acids. Per germline, CDR1 DFQATT and CDR2 SNEGSKA (reference sequence). Written as DNA, the CDR3 is TGCAGTGCTAACAGAGCTACCGATAAACAAGATACGCAGTATTTT. It translates to CSANRATDKQDTQYF.

The J gene is TRBJ2-2, the V gene TRBV5-1; maybe TRBD1 (5 bases). V was clipped by 7 bases and J by 1 base, with 14 bases between them. Germline V gene sequence: CDR1 SGHRS, CDR2 YFSETQ. The CDR3 contains 15 residues. The DNA for the CDR3 is TGCGCCAGCCGTTACCTCCAGGGGAACACCGGGGAGCTGTTTTTT. Translation gives CASRYLQGNTGELFF.

This clonotype has just a few counts. The rearrangement joins TRBV10-3 to TRBJ2-5; D remains unclear. V lost 2 bases to trimming and J lost 9 bases, with 16 bases between them. Germline V gene data show CDR1 as ENHRY and CDR2 as SYGVKD. The CDR3 runs 14 residues. CDR3 DNA sequence: TGTGCCATCAGTGAGAAGATTGTTAACCGGGCCCAGTACTTC. Protein sequence: CAISEKIVNRAQYF.

The gene calls are TRBV20-1 and TRBJ2-3; the match to TRBD2 covers 7 bases. The V gene's germline CDR1 is DFQATT and CDR2 SNEGSKA (reference sequence). The V gene end was trimmed by 5 bases and the J gene end by 3 bases; junction bases not matched to a gene: 14. The CDR3 length is 16 residues. The CDR3 region has the DNA TGCAGTGCTCCTGGACTAGGTGTTAGGTTGACAGATACGCAGTATTTT. Amino acid sequence: CSAPGLGVRLTDTQYF.

The sample holds many counts of this clonotype. The V and J genes are TRBV20-1 and TRBJ2-3; either TRBD1 or TRBD2 may fit D (5 bases each). This CDR3 is built from 14 residues. CDR1 and CDR2 from the germline V gene are DFQATT and SNEGSKA (reference sequence). The CDR3 loop reads CSLNRGGHTDTQYF. CDR3 in DNA: TGCAGCCTCAACCGGGGCGGACACACAGATACGCAGTATTTT.

In its sample, this clonotype was seen a few times. V is TRBV18 and J is TRBJ1-2; D remains unclear. The CDR3 consists of 14 residues. Trimming left V 3 bases short and J 6 bases short, with 14 bases between. Germline V gene data show CDR1 as KGHSH and CDR2 as LQKENI. The CDR3 DNA reads as TGTGCCAGCTCACCCGCTGCCCTGCATAATGGCTACACCTTC. This encodes CASSPAALHNGYTF.

This clonotype was detected a few times. CDR3 bases: TGTGCCACCAGTAGGGTCTCCGGCGGGGAGCTGTTTTTT. This codes for CATSRVSGGELFF. The chain has TRBV15 and TRBJ2-2, with D unresolved. The CDR3 is made up of 13 amino acids. V was shortened by 6 bases and J by 7 bases, with 12 bases between the two germline ends. Looked up from germline, CDR1 is LNHNV and CDR2 is YYDKDF (reference sequence).

The chain joins TRBV9 to TRBJ2-7; D gene unclear. Germline V gene lookup returns CDR1 SGDLS and CDR2 YYNGEE. CDR3 length: 15 amino acids. V was shortened by 4 bases and J by 5 bases, with 19 bases between the two germline ends. CDR3 residues: CASSKDGAATDEQYF. In DNA, the CDR3 is TGTGCCAGCAGCAAGGACGGCGCGGCCACTGACGAGCAGTACTTC.

This clonotype has a handful of counts. J is TRBJ2-4 and V is TRBV4-1; D might be TRBD2 (6 bases). Germline CDR1 and CDR2: MGHRA and YSYEKL. The CDR3 has 21 amino acids. The ends were cut back, 0 bases at V and 0 bases at J, with 24 bases in the middle. The CDR3 loop reads CASSQDVAGNENLPAKNIQYF. CDR3 nucleotides: TGCGCCAGCAGCCAAGATGTTGCGGGAAACGAAAACCTACCAGCCAAAAACATTCAGTACTTC.

This clonotype showed up many times. This rearrangement joins TRBV10-2 to TRBJ1-1, with 8 bases identical to TRBD1. Germline V gives CDR1 WSHSY, CDR2 SAAADI. V lost 7 bases to trimming and J lost 4 bases; unmatched junction nucleotides: 8. CDR3 length: 14 residues. The CDR3 is CASTADRVGTEAFF. The CDR3 DNA sequence: TGCGCCAGCACCGCGGACAGGGTTGGCACTGAAGCTTTCTTT.

This chain links TRBV4-1 with TRBJ2-1; the match to TRBD2 covers 8 bases. The CDR3 sequence is 17 residues long. Per the germline V gene, CDR1 is MGHRA and CDR2 is YSYEKL. J gave up 5 bases and V 0 bases, and 9 bases lay outside the gene matches. DNA of the CDR3: TGCGCCAGCAGCCAAGAGCTCGCACTAGCGGAGAACAATGAGCAGTTCTTC. Its translation is CASSQELALAENNEQFF.

This clonotype has at least ten counts. The gene calls are TRBV29-1 and TRBJ1-2; possibly TRBD1 for D (6 bases). V lost 3 bases and J lost 7, with 21 bases in between. Germline assignment: CDR1 SQVTM and CDR2 ANQGSEA. The CDR3 totals 15 residues. This chain's CDR3 is CSVEIRPGDSSGYTF. Here the CDR3 DNA reads TGCAGCGTTGAGATAAGACCAGGGGACTCTAGTGGCTACACCTTC.

This clonotype showed up just a few times. The gene calls are TRBV20-1 and TRBJ1-4; D perhaps matches TRBD1 (5 bases). The CDR3 has 14 amino acids. Per the germline V gene, CDR1 is DFQATT and CDR2 is SNEGSKA (reference sequence). With 6 bases removed from V and 7 bases from J, the gap between germline ends came to 18 bases. Written as DNA, the CDR3 is TGCAGTGCCGACACAGGCTTTAAGGGTGAAAAACTGTTTTTT. Encoded protein: CSADTGFKGEKLFF.

The rearrangement links TRBV5-1 to TRBJ2-7, with D maybe TRBD1 (5 bases). The CDR3 covers 15 residues. The ends were cut back, 0 bases at V and 0 bases at J, with 10 bases in the middle. Germline CDR1 is SGHRS and CDR2 is YFSETQ. In DNA, the CDR3 is TGCGCCAGCAGCTTGGGTGCAGGGTTCTCCTACGAGCAGTACTTC. Its translation: CASSLGAGFSYEQYF.

The rearrangement links TRBV25-1 to TRBJ1-3; D gene unclear. This CDR3 spans 15 amino acids. CDR1 and CDR2 (germline): MGHDK, SYGVNS. Trimming removed 2 bases from V and 5 bases from J, with 13 bases in between. The CDR3 nucleotides are TGTGCCAGCAGTGAACCCGGTGGGAGAAGAAACACCATATATTTT. Translation: CASSEPGGRRNTIYF.

This clonotype appeared a few times. The chain carries TRBV7-2 and TRBJ2-3; 8 bases line up with TRBD2. CDR3 size: 13 residues. Germline lookup yields CDR1 SGHTA and CDR2 FQGNSA. Losses at the gene ends were 6 bases for V and 4 bases for J; bases not matched to a gene: 3. The CDR3 here is CASRSGGSDTQYF. The CDR3 region has the DNA TGTGCCAGCAGGAGCGGGGGTTCAGATACGCAGTATTTT.